This TCR beta chain is from a study of response to subunit inactivated influenza vaccine. TCRdb recomputed calls from the RT-PCR reads with MiXCR, one row per CDR3 protein. The sample gives roughly 500,000 distinct CDR3 sequences, 20% to 25% of which show up once; approximately 3% is in the top ten. The CDR3 sequence is 15 residues long. Trimming removed 7 bases at V and 3 bases at J, with 16 bases between. These same records also appear under a second study, on T cells expressing NK-cell markers. That paper adds: Template switching by 5'RACE with UMIs generated the TCR beta cDNA. Sequenced donors, eight in total, included seven who were HCMV-seropositive and one who was seronegative. Dominant NKG2C+ clonotypes were found to form roughly 1.0-7.0% of CD8+ T cells in more than five donors.

The sample in question was CD4+ T cells sorted from PBMCs, obtained roughly 12 days after vaccination. This rearrangement joins TRBV12-3 or TRBV12-4 to TRBJ2-1, with TRBD2 as a possible D gene (6 bases). This sequence was found in a man aged 50 or older who received an inactivated influenza vaccine. This chain's CDR3 is CASNIPPAGYNEQFF. Written as DNA, the CDR3 is TGTGCCAGCAATATCCCCCCAGCGGGCTACAATGAGCAGTTCTTC.